The 10 T cell receptor beta chains listed next were all sequenced from one sample in a study of blood T cell repertoires in COVID-19. Data came from immunoSEQ multiplex PCR; TCRdb stores just in-frame clones and leaves some out. The sample yields approximately 260,000 clones, under 90% seen once. Sequencing was done on a sample of PBMCs or T cells enriched from blood (not recorded which). These receptors all come from a man between 25 and 39 years old with acute COVID-19.

The rearrangement joins TRBV3-1 (or the pseudogene TRBV3-2) to TRBJ2-1, with a weak D call TRBD2 (5 bases). The CDR3 runs to 14 residues. Germline CDR1 LGHDT, CDR2 YNNKEL (reference sequence). Trimming stripped 4 bases from V and 0 bases from J, with 7 bases between. The CDR3 loop reads CASSPSGSYNEQFF. For the CDR3, the DNA is TGTGCCAGCAGCCCGAGCGGCTCCTACAATGAGCAGTTCTTC.

V gene TRBV28 combines with J gene TRBJ2-2; TRBD1 matches at 11 bases. J gave up 5 bases and V 6 bases, and 5 bases lay outside the gene matches. The CDR3 runs 15 residues. Germline CDR1 and CDR2: MDHEN and SYDVKM. In DNA form, the CDR3 reads TGTGCCAGCAGAGGACAGGGGGCGGGGACCGGGGAGCTGTTTTTT. Translated, it gives CASRGQGAGTGELFF.

V is TRBV5-4 and J is TRBJ2-5; 11 bases map to TRBD2. Germline V gene lookup returns CDR1 SGHNT and CDR2 YYREEE (reference sequence). V lost 4 bases to trimming and J lost 7 bases; unmatched junction nucleotides: 15. CDR3 length: 17 amino acids. The CDR3 nucleotides are TGTGCCAGCAGCAGAGGGACTAGCGGCGGCCAGGGGACGACCCAGTACTTC. Amino acid sequence: CASSRGTSGGQGTTQYF.

The V gene is TRBV9, the J gene TRBJ2-6; 8 positions match TRBD2. CDR3 size: 16 residues. V trimming: 4 bases; J trimming: 2 bases; junction bases outside the gene matches: 5. Germline values: CDR1 SGDLS, CDR2 YYNGEE. CDR3 protein: CASSREGIAGANVLTF. Written as DNA, the CDR3 is TGTGCCAGCAGCCGGGAGGGAATCGCTGGGGCCAACGTCCTGACTTTC.

The genes are TRBV3-1 (or the pseudogene TRBV3-2) and TRBJ1-1, with D hard to call. Trimming removed 4 bases at V and 4 bases at J, with 13 bases between. Germline V lookup: CDR1 LGHDT, CDR2 YNNKEL (reference sequence). The CDR3 has 14 residues. The CDR3 here is CASSRPGEGTEAFF. CDR3 DNA: TGTGCCAGCAGCCGACCCGGGGAGGGCACTGAAGCTTTCTTT.

This clone was seen only once. The chain couples TRBV15 to TRBJ1-2; 9 bases match TRBD1. The germline CDR1 and CDR2 sequences are LNHNV and YYDKDF (reference sequence). There are 14 residues in the CDR3. V trimming: 8 bases; J trimming: 4 bases; junction bases outside the gene matches: 8. DNA of the CDR3: TGTGCCACCGGAAAAGGACAGGGGACCTATGGCTACACCTTC. It codes for CATGKGQGTYGYTF.

The chain recombines TRBV5-8 with TRBJ1-5, with a weak D call TRBD1 (5 bases). The CDR3 covers 14 residues. The germline gives CDR1 SGHTS, CDR2 YDEGEE. Trimming shortened V by 3 bases and J by 5 bases, and 12 bases separated the two germline ends. The chain's CDR3 is CASSSYPRDQPQHF. The CDR3 bases are TGTGCCAGCAGCTCTTATCCCAGGGATCAGCCCCAGCATTTT.

The chain is built from TRBV5-8 and TRBJ1-4; 8 positions agree with TRBD1. The germline CDR1 and CDR2 sequences are SGHTS and YDEGEE. This CDR3 contains 15 residues. The trim removed 4 bases at V and 8 bases at J, leaving 10 bases unmatched. CDR3: CASSDLTAGGEKLFF. The CDR3 bases are TGTGCCAGCAGCGATCTAACAGCAGGGGGCGAAAAACTGTTTTTT. Full variable domain (remainder filled in from reference TRBV5-8 and TRBJ1-4): EAGVTQSPTHLIKTRGQQATLRCSPISGHTSVYWYQQALGLGLQFLLWYDEGEERNRGNFPPRFSGRQFPNYSSELNVNALELEDSALYLCASSDLTAGGEKLFFGSGTQLSVL.

This chain uses TRBV7-2 with TRBJ2-3, with TRBD1 as a possible D gene (6 bases). V was clipped by 4 bases and J by 0 bases, with 8 bases between them. The CDR3 is 14 residues long. Germline lookup yields CDR1 SGHTA and CDR2 FQGNSA. CDR3 nucleotide sequence: TGTGCCAGCAGCTCGGACAGAAGCACAGATACGCAGTATTTT. Encoded protein: CASSSDRSTDTQYF.

The gene calls are TRBV7-3 and TRBJ2-3; D uncertain. Germline values: CDR1 SGHTA, CDR2 FQGTGA. This CDR3 comprises 14 residues. Trimming pared 3 bases from V and 0 bases from J, leaving 7 bases between. The CDR3 reads CASSFRRSTDTQYF. The CDR3 region has the DNA TGTGCCAGCAGCTTTCGGCGGAGCACAGATACGCAGTATTTT.